The 23 T cell receptor beta chains in this list originate from one sample, sequenced in a study of cytomegalovirus exposure and HLA in healthy donors. The PCR had 60 Vbeta and 13 Jbeta primers. The repertoire was sequenced with immunoSEQ multiplex PCR; TCRdb's copy has only in-frame clones and lacks some. The table shows about 120,000 clones, with 8.5% to 9% occurring only once. Sequencing was performed on PBMCs. The origin of the receptors is a woman aged 40 to 50 in good health and CMV-seropositive.

Only a few counts were recorded for this clone. The V call is TRBV6-1, the J call TRBJ2-7; 7 bases match TRBD1. The germline gives CDR1 MNHNS, CDR2 SASEGT. The V segment lost 2 bases and the J segment 3 bases; nucleotides outside the gene matches: 7. This CDR3 is 15 amino acids long. The CDR3 nucleotides read TGTGCCAGCAGTGAAATGCCAGGGGGTGGCTACGAGCAGTACTTC. This codes for CASSEMPGGGYEQYF.

There are a few counts of this clone. This chain joins TRBV18 and TRBJ1-5; 9 nucleotides agree with TRBD1. The J segment lost 7 bases and the V segment lost 2 bases, leaving 6 bases of the junction unmatched. Germline assignment: CDR1 KGHSH and CDR2 LQKENI. CDR3 length: 15 residues. CDR3 in amino acids: CASSPYRTGEQPQHF. CDR3 DNA sequence: TGTGCCAGCTCACCATACCGGACAGGGGAACAGCCCCAGCATTTT.

CDR3: CASRMLGTYEQYF. CDR3 nucleotide sequence: TGTGCCAGCAGGATGCTAGGAACCTACGAGCAGTACTTC. The rearrangement uses TRBV2 and TRBJ2-7; D not certain. CDR1 is SNHLY, CDR2 FYNNEI, per germline. The V end was cut by 6 bases, the J end by 2 bases, with 11 bases between. The CDR3 has 13 residues.

V gene TRBV27 combines with J gene TRBJ2-7; possibly TRBD2 for D (6 bases). The J call may be incorrect, as the DNA end agrees better with TRBJ2-1. CDR1 and CDR2 from the germline V gene are MNHEY and SMNVEV (reference sequence). The CDR3 is made up of 18 amino acids. CDR3 in amino acids: CASFTPPGNREARGWQFF. CDR3 DNA: TGTGCCAGCTTTACCCCACCCGGGAATCGCGAAGCACGGGGGTGGCAGTTCTTC.

For the CDR3, the DNA is TGTGCCAGTAGTATCTCTAGCGGGGGGACCGGGGAGCTGTTTTTT. Its protein is CASSISSGGTGELFF. The V and J genes are TRBV19 and TRBJ2-2; 11 positions match TRBD2. Germline trimming cut 3 bases from V and 5 bases from J; bases unmatched to any gene: 2. CDR1 LNHDA and CDR2 SQIVND come from the germline V gene (reference sequence). The CDR3 is 15 amino acids. Using reference TRBV19 and TRBJ2-2 for the parts outside the CDR3, the full variable domain is DGGITQSPKYLFRKEGQNVTLSCEQNLNHDAMYWYRQDPGQGLRLIYYSQIVNDFQKGDIAEGYSVSREKKESFPLTVTSAQKNPTAFYLCASSISSGGTGELFFGEGSRLTVL.

There are many counts of this clone. This chain links TRBV30 with TRBJ1-1; 7 bases map to TRBD1. V lost 4 bases and J lost 2; bases outside the gene matches: 4. The CDR3 has 13 residues. The germline gives CDR1 GTSNPN, CDR2 SVGIG (reference sequence). CDR3 in amino acids: CAWTGGFNTEAFF. The CDR3 nucleotides are TGTGCCTGGACAGGGGGATTCAACACTGAAGCTTTCTTT.

The gene calls are TRBV11-2 and TRBJ2-7; TRBD2 aligns across 10 bases. V trimming: 1 base; J trimming: 0 bases; junction bases outside the gene matches: 3. The length of the CDR3 is 16 residues. Germline V gene data show CDR1 as SGHAT and CDR2 as FQNNGV. This chain's CDR3 is CASSLGTSGNSYEQYF. CDR3 DNA: TGTGCCAGCAGCTTAGGGACTAGCGGTAACTCCTACGAGCAGTACTTC.

This clone was seen more than once but under ten times. The V call is TRBV5-1, the J call TRBJ1-2; no clear D gene. Germline lookup yields CDR1 SGHRS and CDR2 YFSETQ. The CDR3 has 17 residues. The V gene lost 1 base and the J gene lost 0 bases, with 16 bases spanning the gap. This chain's CDR3 is CASSLQFRGLPNYGYTF. CDR3 nucleotide sequence: TGCGCCAGCAGCTTGCAGTTTAGAGGGCTACCTAACTATGGCTACACCTTC.

The V gene is TRBV27, the J gene TRBJ2-1; TRBD2 agrees at 8 bases. The germline V gene has CDR1 MNHEY and CDR2 SMNVEV (reference sequence). The CDR3 spans 15 residues. Germline trimming cut 3 bases from V and 7 bases from J; bases unmatched to any gene: 8. CDR3: CASSLTRGGWNEQFF. DNA of the CDR3: TGTGCCAGCAGTTTGACCCGGGGGGGGTGGAATGAGCAGTTCTTC.

The chain joins TRBV15 to TRBJ1-1; TRBD1 aligns across 10 bases. The germline CDR1 and CDR2 sequences are LNHNV and YYDKDF (reference sequence). The CDR3 runs 15 residues. The V gene end was trimmed by 4 bases and the J gene end by 2 bases; junction bases not matched to a gene: 4. CDR3 coding DNA: TGTGCCACCAGCACCAGGACAGGGGGAAACACTGAAGCTTTCTTT. This codes for CATSTRTGGNTEAFF.

J is TRBJ2-7 and V is TRBV28; 10 positions agree with TRBD1. CDR1 is MDHEN, CDR2 SYDVKM, per germline. The J segment lost 4 bases and the V segment lost 6 bases, leaving 9 bases of the junction unmatched. There are 15 residues in the CDR3. CDR3 sequence: CASSRPGTGVYEQYF. The CDR3 DNA reads TGTGCCAGCAGCCGCCCTGGGACAGGGGTATACGAGCAGTACTTC.

This chain joins TRBV2 and TRBJ2-7, with 9 bases aligning to TRBD1. J was trimmed by 4 bases and V by 4 bases; bases with no gene match: 2. CDR1 SNHLY and CDR2 FYNNEI come from the germline V gene. The CDR3 is made up of 13 amino acids. The CDR3 reads CASSGGTGYEQYF. CDR3 nucleotides: TGTGCCAGCAGTGGCGGGACAGGGTACGAGCAGTACTTC.

V gene TRBV27 combines with J gene TRBJ2-7; TRBD1 matches at 7 bases. The CDR3 extends over 14 amino acids. CDR1 and CDR2 from the germline V gene are MNHEY and SMNVEV (reference sequence). The V gene end was trimmed by 5 bases and the J gene end by 2 bases; junction bases not matched to a gene: 6. The CDR3 coding sequence is TGTGCCAGCAGTCACAGGGGAGCGGCCTACGAGCAGTACTTC. Amino acids: CASSHRGAAYEQYF.

There are a few counts of this clone. The rearrangement links TRBV28 to TRBJ1-5; TRBD1 might be the D (5 bases). V was shortened by 8 bases and J by 0 bases, with 14 bases between the two germline ends. Germline CDR1 reads MDHEN; CDR2 reads SYDVKM. The CDR3 spans 15 residues. CDR3 sequence (DNA): TGTGCCAGCGCGCGGGACGGGAATAGCAATCAGCCCCAGCATTTT. This encodes CASARDGNSNQPQHF.

This clone was seen more than once but under ten times. The chain employs TRBV11-2 and TRBJ1-1, with D perhaps TRBD1 (6 bases). Germline CDR1 SGHAT, CDR2 FQNNGV. V was cut by 4 bases and J by 3 bases, with 12 bases left in between. CDR3 length: 14 residues. The CDR3 DNA is TGTGCCAGCAGCTCCGCCACAGGGTACACTGAAGCTTTCTTT. It codes for CASSSATGYTEAFF.

This chain uses TRBV27 with TRBJ2-2; tentatively, D is TRBD2 (7 bases). The V end lost 1 base, the J end lost 6 bases, and 15 bases lay between the germline ends. Per the germline V gene, CDR1 is MNHEY and CDR2 is SMNVEV (reference sequence). The CDR3 covers 16 residues. Here the CDR3 reads CASSLWGGEGPGELFF. In DNA, the CDR3 is TGTGCCAGCAGTTTATGGGGGGGCGAAGGTCCCGGGGAGCTGTTTTTT.

This clone has more than one count but fewer than ten. This chain connects TRBV6-1 to TRBJ1-4, with TRBD1 as a possible D gene (6 bases). V lost 3 bases and J lost 7, with 12 bases in between. The CDR3 length is 14 residues. Germline V lookup: CDR1 MNHNS, CDR2 SASEGT. CDR3 protein: CASSDPGRGEKLFF. CDR3 sequence (DNA): TGTGCCAGCAGTGACCCGGGCAGGGGTGAAAAACTGTTTTTT.

This clone was recorded a few times. The chain uses TRBV5-1 and TRBJ1-1; 9 bases align to TRBD1. After removal of 4 bases from V and 4 bases from J, the junction contained 11 bases not matched to a gene. CDR1 and CDR2 from the germline V gene are SGHRS and YFSETQ. The CDR3 loop spans 16 amino acids. Written as DNA, the CDR3 is TGCGCCAGCAGCAAACCGGCCGGACAGGGGTCCACTGAAGCTTTCTTT. Encoded protein: CASSKPAGQGSTEAFF.

The sample holds a few counts of this clone. The chain is built from TRBV5-1 and TRBJ2-1, with 10 bases aligning to TRBD2. The CDR3 consists of 17 residues. Losses at the gene ends were 4 bases for V and 4 bases for J; bases not matched to a gene: 11. Germline V lookup: CDR1 SGHRS, CDR2 YFSETQ. The DNA for the CDR3 is TGCGCCAGCAGCCCTCAAATAGCGGGGGGCTCTTACAATGAGCAGTTCTTC. Translated: CASSPQIAGGSYNEQFF.

The chain employs TRBV6-5 and TRBJ1-6; possible D gene TRBD1, 6 bases. The CDR3 spans 16 residues. Trimming took off 4 bases at V and 0 bases at J, with 10 bases between the two ends. CDR1 and CDR2 from the germline V gene are MNHEY and SVGAGI. The CDR3 coding sequence is TGTGCCAGCAGTTGGACAGCCAGCTCCTATAATTCACCCCTCCACTTT. Translation: CASSWTASSYNSPLHF.

This clone was seen more than once but under ten times. The chain is built from TRBV12-5 and TRBJ2-7; a possible D gene is TRBD2 (5 bases). The germline V gene has CDR1 LGHNT and CDR2 FRNRAP. The CDR3 spans 14 residues. V was cut by 0 bases and J by 7 bases, with 13 bases left in between. The CDR3 region has the DNA TGTGCTAGTGGTTTGGTAGGGCGGAGAGGGGAGCAGTACTTC. Its translation is CASGLVGRRGEQYF.

This clone was seen more than once but under ten times. V gene TRBV6-5 combines with J gene TRBJ2-7; perhaps TRBD1 as D (5 bases). Germline V CDR1 and CDR2: MNHEY, SVGAGI. Between the trimmed V and J ends, which lost 4 bases and 3 bases, there was a span of 13 bases. This CDR3 region has 14 residues. CDR3 in amino acids: CASSSTGPSYEQYF. In DNA, the CDR3 is TGTGCCAGCAGTTCAACAGGCCCCAGCTACGAGCAGTACTTC.

This clone was counted only a few times. The V gene is TRBV4-1, the J gene TRBJ1-2; 8 nucleotides agree with TRBD1. The CDR3 sequence is 18 residues long. Per germline, CDR1 MGHRA and CDR2 YSYEKL. J lost 5 bases, V lost 6 bases, and 20 bases had no gene match. CDR3 region: CASRDVTGAIIGGYGYTF. CDR3 bases: TGCGCCAGCAGAGACGTGACAGGGGCGATTATCGGGGGGTATGGCTACACCTTC.